This T cell receptor (beta chain) was found in a study of T cell responses to AZD1222 COVID-19 vaccine. The ends were cut back, 1 base at V and 10 bases at J, with 10 bases in the middle. CDR1 and CDR2 (germline): SGHTA, FQGNSA. The CDR3 has 13 residues. Findings of the study overall: Researchers report vaccine-associated CD4 TCRs spanning spike, with dominance at 160-218 and 743-854. Donors in the cohort were predominantly white British and more often female, and clonal diversity was possibly underestimated. When two AZD1222 doses had been given, Spike-specific TCR breadth and depth rose.

Produced via immunoSEQ multiplex PCR; TCRdb's table is partial and in-frame only. The data contain fewer than 140,000 clones, roughly 88% of them singletons. For this clone: Its specificity is unknown.

Sequences were derived from peripheral blood, sampled 28 days after the second AZD1222 dose. The TCR originated in an adult who received the AZD1222 COVID-19 vaccine. V gene TRBV7-2 combines with J gene TRBJ2-2; no definite D call. CDR3 sequence reads: CASSLEAVTELFF. CDR3 in DNA: TGTGCCAGCAGCTTAGAGGCGGTGACGGAGCTGTTTTTT. The entire variable domain, with the rest obtained from reference TRBV7-2 and TRBJ2-2, is as follows: GAGVSQSPSNKVTEKGKDVELRCDPISGHTALYWYRQSLGQGLEFLIYFQGNSAPDKSGLPSDRFSAERTGGSVSTLTIQRTQQEDSAVYLCASSLEAVTELFFGEGSRLTVL.